Listed here are 25 T cell receptor beta chains from one sample, sequenced in a study of T cells in localized non-small cell lung cancer. Method: immunoSEQ multiplex PCR; TCRdb's copy keeps in-frame clones and lacks some. The table includes about 10,000 clones, less than 95% detected once. The material sequenced was peripheral blood, taken before any cancer treatment. These TCRs come from a male donor older than 55 with stage III squamous cell lung carcinoma.

The chain couples TRBV28 to TRBJ1-2; 8 bases line up with TRBD1. The length of the CDR3 is 15 residues. Germline CDR1 is MDHEN and CDR2 is SYDVKM. V trimming: 6 bases; J trimming: 2 bases; junction bases outside the gene matches: 8. The CDR3 region has the DNA TGTGCCAGCAGATTCCAGGGGGCCTTCAACTATGGCTACACCTTC. This sequence encodes CASRFQGAFNYGYTF.

This chain connects TRBV11-2 to TRBJ2-3; no definite D call. CDR1 is SGHAT, CDR2 FQNNGV, per germline. The CDR3 is made up of 14 amino acids. Trimming removed 0 bases at V and 0 bases at J, with 4 bases between. For the CDR3, the DNA is TGTGCCAGCAGCTTAGATGGAAGCACAGATACGCAGTATTTT. It codes for CASSLDGSTDTQYF.

This sequence joins TRBV27 and TRBJ1-2; 8 nucleotides agree with TRBD1. Losses at the gene ends were 5 bases for V and 1 base for J; bases not matched to a gene: 3. The length of the CDR3 is 14 residues. Germline V gene data show CDR1 as MNHEY and CDR2 as SMNVEV (reference sequence). The CDR3 loop reads CASSITGGNYGYTF. The CDR3 bases are TGTGCCAGCAGTATAACAGGGGGTAACTATGGCTACACCTTC.

This chain uses TRBV5-6 with TRBJ1-6; 8 bases match TRBD1. Germline loops: CDR1 SGHDT, CDR2 YYEEEE. The CDR3 length is 14 residues. J was trimmed by 11 bases and V by 4 bases; bases with no gene match: 8. The CDR3 nucleotides are TGTGCCAGCAGCCGTCAGGGGGCTGGAACACCCCTCCACTTT. Its protein is CASSRQGAGTPLHF. Drawing the rest from reference TRBV5-6 and TRBJ1-6, the complete variable domain is DAGVTQSPTHLIKTRGQQVTLRCSPKSGHDTVSWYQQALGQGPQFIFQYYEEEERQRGNFPDRFSGHQFPNYSSELNVNALLLGDSALYLCASSRQGAGTPLHFGNGTRLTVT.

This chain joins TRBV18 and TRBJ1-1; 8 positions agree with TRBD1. This CDR3 comprises 14 residues. Germline CDR1 KGHSH, CDR2 LQKENI. With 1 base clipped from V and 4 bases from J, the junction kept 2 bases outside the gene matches. The CDR3 DNA reads as TGTGCCAGCTCACCACGGACAGGGTCCACTGAAGCTTTCTTT. Amino acids: CASSPRTGSTEAFF.

The CDR3: CASSLESREGQPQHF. Here the CDR3 DNA reads TGTGCCAGCAGCTTAGAATCCAGGGAAGGACAGCCCCAGCATTTT. J is TRBJ1-5 and V is TRBV7-8; D is possibly TRBD1 (5 bases). The CDR3 extends over 15 amino acids. V was clipped by 1 base and J by 7 bases, with 14 bases between them. Germline V gene sequence: CDR1 SGHVS, CDR2 FQNEAQ.

This clone was observed a handful of times. The genes are TRBV5-4 and TRBJ2-7; D is ambiguous. Germline assignment: CDR1 SGHNT and CDR2 YYREEE (reference sequence). The CDR3 is made up of 14 amino acids. V was cut by 2 bases and J by 5 bases, with 14 bases left in between. The CDR3 region is CASSLGPPTDEQYF. The CDR3 bases are TGTGCCAGCAGCTTAGGACCCCCAACCGACGAGCAGTACTTC.

The chain uses TRBV21-1 and TRBJ2-3; the table gives TRBD1 as D, unverified against the DNA. TRBV21-1 is a pseudogene segment. There are 10 residues in the CDR3. The CDR3 nucleotides are TGTGCCAGAAGGACAGGGTTGGAGTATTTT. Its translation is CARRTGLEYF.

The gene calls are TRBV9 and TRBJ1-3; the D is unclear. The V end was cut by 3 bases, the J end by 2 bases, with 15 bases between. CDR3 length: 16 amino acids. Germline CDR1 and CDR2: SGDLS and YYNGEE. CDR3 coding DNA: TGTGCCAGCAGCGCATTCTCCAGCGGAACTGGAAACACCATATATTTT. Residues: CASSAFSSGTGNTIYF.

This chain links TRBV6-1 with TRBJ2-1; D gene ambiguous. Germline values: CDR1 MNHNS, CDR2 SASEGT. The CDR3 sequence is 14 residues long. V was cut by 7 bases and J by 6 bases, with 16 bases left in between. CDR3 bases: TGTGCCAGCACCCGACCGAGATCGGGCAATGAGCAGTTCTTC. It specifies CASTRPRSGNEQFF.

J is TRBJ1-2 and V is TRBV6-1; D is possibly TRBD1 (6 bases). This CDR3 region has 14 residues. V was trimmed by 7 bases and J by 2 bases, leaving 14 bases between them. The germline gives CDR1 MNHNS, CDR2 SASEGT. The CDR3 DNA sequence: TGTGCCAGCATCAGAGGAGGGGGGAACTATGGCTACACCTTC. Its translation is CASIRGGGNYGYTF.

The chain couples TRBV10-3 to TRBJ2-5; D remains ambiguous. Germline V gene sequence: CDR1 ENHRY, CDR2 SYGVKD. The CDR3 runs 11 residues. V was cut by 6 bases and J by 5 bases, with 7 bases left in between. CDR3 coding DNA: TGTGCCATCAGGCAGGCGGAGACCCAGTACTTC. Translating it yields CAIRQAETQYF.

This clone showed up just once. The rearrangement uses TRBV9 and TRBJ2-7; D remains ambiguous. V dropped 0 bases and J dropped 1 base, with 14 bases sitting between them. CDR1 is SGDLS and CDR2 is YYNGEE in the germline V gene. The CDR3 sequence is 16 residues long. The CDR3 here is CASSVGERWLSYEQYF. The CDR3 bases are TGTGCCAGCAGCGTAGGGGAACGTTGGTTATCCTACGAGCAGTACTTC. Drawing the rest from reference TRBV9 and TRBJ2-7, the complete variable domain is DSGVTQTPKHLITATGQRVTLRCSPRSGDLSVYWYQQSLDQGLQFLIQYYNGEERAKGNILERFSAQQFPDLHSELNLSSLELGDSALYFCASSVGERWLSYEQYFGPGTRLTVT.

The CDR3 region has the DNA TGCGCCAGCACCCTAGACAGACAAGAGACCCAGTACTTC. Translation gives CASTLDRQETQYF. The chain employs TRBV5-1 and TRBJ2-5; D might be TRBD1 (5 bases). The length of the CDR3 is 13 residues. Trimming removed 6 bases at V and 2 bases at J, with 11 bases between. Germline assignment: CDR1 SGHRS and CDR2 YFSETQ.

This chain connects TRBV19 to TRBJ2-3; TRBD1 aligns across 9 bases. This CDR3 region has 16 residues. Per the germline V gene, CDR1 is LNHDA and CDR2 is SQIVND (reference sequence). J gave up 0 bases and V 3 bases, and 4 bases lay outside the gene matches. The CDR3 reads CASSILGTGSTDTQYF. CDR3 sequence (DNA): TGTGCCAGTAGTATTCTTGGGACAGGGAGCACAGATACGCAGTATTTT.

This rearrangement joins TRBV27 to TRBJ1-2; D might be TRBD1 (6 bases). V was clipped by 8 bases and J by 1 base, with 26 bases between them. The V gene's germline CDR1 is MNHEY and CDR2 SMNVEV (reference sequence). This CDR3 contains 18 residues. The CDR3 sequence: CASSPGGSSTNLNYGYTF. DNA of the CDR3: TGTGCCAGCTCCCCGGGGGGCAGCTCCACCAACCTTAACTATGGCTACACCTTC.

This chain joins TRBV2 and TRBJ1-2; no definite D call. Germline V CDR1 and CDR2: SNHLY, FYNNEI. CDR3 size: 11 residues. Between the trimmed V and J ends, which lost 4 bases and 7 bases, there was a span of 7 bases. CDR3 in amino acids: CASSGIGGYTF. For the CDR3, the DNA is TGTGCCAGCAGTGGGATAGGTGGCTACACCTTC. Full variable domain (outside the CDR3, taken from reference TRBV2 and TRBJ1-2): EPEVTQTPSHQVTQMGQEVILRCVPISNHLYFYWYRQILGQKVEFLVSFYNNEISEKSEIFDDQFSVERPDGSNFTLKIRSTKLEDSAMYFCASSGIGGYTFGSGTRLTVV.

The CDR3 region is CATSREEGDGYTF. CDR3 sequence (DNA): TGTGCCACCAGCAGAGAGGAAGGAGATGGCTACACCTTC. This rearrangement joins TRBV15 to TRBJ1-2; D is unresolved. This CDR3 comprises 13 residues. In germline, CDR1 is LNHNV, CDR2 YYDKDF (reference sequence). Trimming pared 0 bases from V and 6 bases from J, leaving 8 bases between. Combining the CDR3 with reference TRBV15 and TRBJ1-2 gives the whole variable domain DAMVIQNPRYQVTQFGKPVTLSCSQTLNHNVMYWYQQKSSQAPKLLFHYYDKDFNNEADTPDNFQSRRPNTSFCFLDIRSPGLGDTAMYLCATSREEGDGYTFGSGTRLTVV.

The V gene is TRBV5-6, the J gene TRBJ2-7; no clear D. CDR1 is SGHDT, CDR2 YYEEEE, per germline. V lost 0 bases and J 5 bases, leaving 6 bases between the germline ends. CDR3 length: 12 residues. The CDR3, as DNA: TGTGCCAGCAGCTTGGTAGTAAACGAGCAGTACTTC. This encodes CASSLVVNEQYF.

The V gene is TRBV6-4, the J gene TRBJ1-1; the D gene is possibly TRBD1 (6 bases). CDR1 is MRHNA and CDR2 is SNTAGT in the germline V gene. The ends were cut back, 6 bases at V and 4 bases at J, with 12 bases in the middle. The CDR3 covers 13 residues. CDR3 DNA sequence: TGTGCCAGCAGCGCAGAAGGGGGCACTGAAGCTTTCTTT. Translated: CASSAEGGTEAFF.

The chain combines TRBV30 with TRBJ1-2, with D perhaps matching TRBD1 (5 bases). The CDR3 is 14 residues long. Germline lookup yields CDR1 GTSNPN and CDR2 SVGIG (reference sequence). CDR3 DNA: TGTGCTTCCAGTCCGGGACTAGGAAACTATGGCTACACCTTC. Residues: CASSPGLGNYGYTF.

V usage is TRBV15 and J usage is TRBJ2-7; D is possibly TRBD2 (6 bases). Germline assignment: CDR1 LNHNV and CDR2 YYDKDF (reference sequence). This CDR3 has 15 amino acids. The V end was cut by 4 bases, the J end by 0 bases, with 13 bases between. CDR3 amino acids: CATSKGTDRSYEQYF. The DNA of the CDR3 is TGTGCCACCAGCAAGGGGACTGATCGCTCCTACGAGCAGTACTTC.

V is TRBV11-2 and J is TRBJ2-7, with TRBD1 identical over 7 bases. This CDR3 comprises 18 residues. V dropped 6 bases and J dropped 0; count of bases not matched to a gene: 17. Germline V gives CDR1 SGHAT, CDR2 FQNNGV. This chain's CDR3 is CASSPRTGPPISSYEQYF. CDR3 DNA sequence: TGTGCCAGCAGTCCGCGGACAGGTCCCCCTATCAGCTCCTACGAGCAGTACTTC.

The gene calls are TRBV7-2 and TRBJ2-1; D remains unclear. The germline CDR1 and CDR2 sequences are SGHTA and FQGNSA. The CDR3 totals 13 residues. Trimming left V 2 bases short and J 8 bases short, with 10 bases between. The CDR3 loop reads CASSLYNSDEQFF. CDR3 DNA sequence: TGTGCCAGCAGCTTATATAACAGCGATGAGCAGTTCTTC.

This clone was seen only once. The chain has TRBV2 and TRBJ2-1, with 10 bases fitting TRBD1. V was clipped by 5 bases and J by 2 bases; unmatched bases: 3. The CDR3 has 15 amino acids. Per germline, CDR1 SNHLY and CDR2 FYNNEI. The chain's CDR3 is CASSLDRGAYNEQFF. CDR3 nucleotide sequence: TGTGCCAGCAGTTTGGACAGGGGGGCCTACAATGAGCAGTTCTTC.